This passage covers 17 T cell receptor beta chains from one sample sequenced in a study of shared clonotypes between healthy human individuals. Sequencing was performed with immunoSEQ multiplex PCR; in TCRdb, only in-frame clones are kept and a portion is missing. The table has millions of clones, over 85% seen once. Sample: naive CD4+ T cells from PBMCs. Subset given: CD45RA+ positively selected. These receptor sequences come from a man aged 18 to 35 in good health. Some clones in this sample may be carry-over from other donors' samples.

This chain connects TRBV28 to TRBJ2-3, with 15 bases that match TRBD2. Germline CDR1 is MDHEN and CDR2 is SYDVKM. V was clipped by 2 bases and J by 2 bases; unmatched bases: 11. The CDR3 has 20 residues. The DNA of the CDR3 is TGTGCCAGCAGTTTAACTGGACTAGCGGGAGGGGTCCTCTCCACAGATACGCAGTATTTT. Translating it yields CASSLTGLAGGVLSTDTQYF.

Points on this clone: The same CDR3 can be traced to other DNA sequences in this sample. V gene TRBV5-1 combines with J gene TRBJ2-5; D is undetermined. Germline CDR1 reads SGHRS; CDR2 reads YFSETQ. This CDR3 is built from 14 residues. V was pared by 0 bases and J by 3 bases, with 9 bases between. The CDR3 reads CASSLVSGEETQYF. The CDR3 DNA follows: TGCGCCAGCAGCTTGGTGTCAGGTGAAGAGACCCAGTACTTC.

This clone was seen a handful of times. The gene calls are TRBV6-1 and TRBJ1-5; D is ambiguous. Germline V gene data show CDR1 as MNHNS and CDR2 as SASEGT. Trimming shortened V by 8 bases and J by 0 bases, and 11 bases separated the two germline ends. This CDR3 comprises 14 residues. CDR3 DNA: TGTGCCAGCTCGACGGTGGTTAGCAATCAGCCCCAGCATTTT. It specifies CASSTVVSNQPQHF.

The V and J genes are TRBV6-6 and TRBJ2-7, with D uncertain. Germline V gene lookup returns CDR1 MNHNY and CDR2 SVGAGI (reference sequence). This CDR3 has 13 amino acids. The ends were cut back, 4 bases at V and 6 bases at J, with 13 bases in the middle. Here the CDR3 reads CASSSTETLEQYF. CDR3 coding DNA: TGTGCCAGCAGTTCGACTGAAACTCTCGAGCAGTACTTC.

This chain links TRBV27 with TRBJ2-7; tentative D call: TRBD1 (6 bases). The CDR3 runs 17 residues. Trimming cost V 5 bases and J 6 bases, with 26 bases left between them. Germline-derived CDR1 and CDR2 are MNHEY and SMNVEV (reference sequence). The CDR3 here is CASSITGTTFPRGEQYF. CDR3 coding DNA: TGTGCCAGCAGTATCACCGGGACAACATTTCCCCGGGGCGAGCAGTACTTC.

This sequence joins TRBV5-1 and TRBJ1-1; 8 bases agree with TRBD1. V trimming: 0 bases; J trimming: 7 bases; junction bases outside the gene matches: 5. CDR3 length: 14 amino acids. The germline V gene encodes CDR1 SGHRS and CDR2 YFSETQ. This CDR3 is CASSLAGGENEAFF. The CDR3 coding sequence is TGCGCCAGCAGCTTGGCAGGGGGCGAGAATGAAGCTTTCTTT.

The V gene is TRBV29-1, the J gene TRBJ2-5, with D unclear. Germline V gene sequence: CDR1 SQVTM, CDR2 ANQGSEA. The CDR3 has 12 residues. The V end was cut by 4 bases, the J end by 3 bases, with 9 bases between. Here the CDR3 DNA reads TGCAGCGTTGTATGGCCTGAAGAGACCCAGTACTTC. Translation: CSVVWPEETQYF.

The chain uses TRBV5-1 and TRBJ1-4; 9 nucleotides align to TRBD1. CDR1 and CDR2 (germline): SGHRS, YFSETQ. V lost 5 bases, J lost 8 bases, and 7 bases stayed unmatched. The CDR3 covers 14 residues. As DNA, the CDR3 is TGCGCCAGCAGGGAGGGACAGGGCGCCGAAAAACTGTTTTTT. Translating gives CASREGQGAEKLFF.

The CDR3: CASSVYLGGGYNEQFF. In nucleotides, the CDR3 is TGTGCCAGCAGCGTATATTTGGGAGGCGGTTACAATGAGCAGTTCTTC. The chain combines TRBV9 with TRBJ2-1, with D perhaps matching TRBD2 (6 bases). The CDR3 spans 16 residues. From germline, CDR1 is SGDLS and CDR2 YYNGEE. V was shortened by 1 base and J by 4 bases, with 15 bases between the two germline ends.

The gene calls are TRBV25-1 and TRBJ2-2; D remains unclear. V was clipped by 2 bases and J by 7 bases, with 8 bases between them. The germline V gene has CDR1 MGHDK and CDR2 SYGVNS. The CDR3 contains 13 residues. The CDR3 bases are TGTGCCAGCAGTGAAATCCCCGGCGGGGAGCTGTTTTTT. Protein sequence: CASSEIPGGELFF.

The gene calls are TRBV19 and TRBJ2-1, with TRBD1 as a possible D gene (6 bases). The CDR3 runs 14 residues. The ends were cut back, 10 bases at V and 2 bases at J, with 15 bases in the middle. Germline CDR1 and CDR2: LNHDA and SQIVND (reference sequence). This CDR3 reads CATSGRGPYNEQFF. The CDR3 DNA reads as TGTGCCACCTCGGGCAGGGGCCCCTACAATGAGCAGTTCTTC. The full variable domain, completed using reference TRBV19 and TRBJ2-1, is DGGITQSPKYLFRKEGQNVTLSCEQNLNHDAMYWYRQDPGQGLRLIYYSQIVNDFQKGDIAEGYSVSREKKESFPLTVTSAQKNPTAFYLCATSGRGPYNEQFFGPGTRLTVL.

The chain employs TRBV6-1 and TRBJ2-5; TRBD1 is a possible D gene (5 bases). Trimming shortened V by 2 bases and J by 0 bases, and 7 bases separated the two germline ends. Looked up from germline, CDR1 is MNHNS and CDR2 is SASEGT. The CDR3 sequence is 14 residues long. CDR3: CASSENRYQETQYF. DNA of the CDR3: TGTGCCAGCAGTGAAAACAGGTACCAAGAGACCCAGTACTTC.

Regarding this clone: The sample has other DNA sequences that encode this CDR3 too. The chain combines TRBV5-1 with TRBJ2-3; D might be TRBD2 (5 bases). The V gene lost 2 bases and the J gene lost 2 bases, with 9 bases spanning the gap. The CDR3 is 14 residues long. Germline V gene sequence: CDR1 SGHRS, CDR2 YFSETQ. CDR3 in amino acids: CASSLGGLTDTQYF. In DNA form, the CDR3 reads TGCGCCAGCAGCTTAGGCGGACTCACAGATACGCAGTATTTT.

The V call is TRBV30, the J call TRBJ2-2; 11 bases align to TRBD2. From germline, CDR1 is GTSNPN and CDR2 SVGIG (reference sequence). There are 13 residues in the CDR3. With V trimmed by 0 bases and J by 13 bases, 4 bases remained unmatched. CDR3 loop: CAWSVSGRAWLFF. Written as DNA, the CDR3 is TGTGCCTGGAGTGTTAGCGGGAGGGCCTGGCTGTTTTTT.

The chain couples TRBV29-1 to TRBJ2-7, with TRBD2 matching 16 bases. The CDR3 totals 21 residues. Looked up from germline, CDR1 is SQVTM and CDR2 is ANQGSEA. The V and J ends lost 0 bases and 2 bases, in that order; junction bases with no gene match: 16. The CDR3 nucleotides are TGCAGCGTTGAAGATTTTACCCCAGGGGGGACTAGCGGGAGGGAGGCCTACGAGCAGTACTTC. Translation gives CSVEDFTPGGTSGREAYEQYF.

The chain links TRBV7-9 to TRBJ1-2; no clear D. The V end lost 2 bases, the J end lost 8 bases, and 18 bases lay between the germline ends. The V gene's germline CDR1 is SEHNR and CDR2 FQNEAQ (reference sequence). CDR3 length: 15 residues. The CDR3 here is CASSLLARNTGGYTF. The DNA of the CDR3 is TGTGCCAGCAGCTTACTAGCTCGAAACACCGGAGGCTACACCTTC.

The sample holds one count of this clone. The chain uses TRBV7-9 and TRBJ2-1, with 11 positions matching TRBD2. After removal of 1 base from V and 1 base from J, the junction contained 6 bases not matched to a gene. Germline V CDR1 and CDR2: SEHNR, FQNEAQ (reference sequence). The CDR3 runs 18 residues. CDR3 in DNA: TGTGCCAGCAGCTTAGGGCAACTAGCGGGAGTGTCCTACAATGAGCAGTTCTTC. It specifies CASSLGQLAGVSYNEQFF.